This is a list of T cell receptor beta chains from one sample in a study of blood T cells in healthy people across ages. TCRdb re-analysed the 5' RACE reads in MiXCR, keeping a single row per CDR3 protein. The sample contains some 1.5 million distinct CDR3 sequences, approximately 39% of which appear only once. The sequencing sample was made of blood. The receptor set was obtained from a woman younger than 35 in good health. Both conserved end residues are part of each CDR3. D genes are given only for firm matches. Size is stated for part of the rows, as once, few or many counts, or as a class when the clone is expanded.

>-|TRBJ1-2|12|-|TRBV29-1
TGCAGCGTTGTTTGGCCGGAAAATGGCTACACCTTC
CSVVWPENGYTF
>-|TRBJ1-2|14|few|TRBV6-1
TGTGCCAGCACCAGAGACCGGGCTGACTATGGCTACACCTTC
CASTRDRADYGYTF
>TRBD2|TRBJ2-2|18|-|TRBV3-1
TGTGCCAGCAGCCAACGCAGAGCGGGAAAAATACACACCGGGGAGCTGTTTTTT
CASSQRRAGKIHTGELFF
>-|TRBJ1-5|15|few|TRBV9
TGTGCCAGCAGCCCGGGGGTCGAAAGAAATCAGCCCCAGCATTTT
CASSPGVERNQPQHF
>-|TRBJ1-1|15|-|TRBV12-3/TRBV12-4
TGTGCCAGCAGTCCCCTCGCGGCGCCGAACACTGAAGCTTTCTTT
CASSPLAAPNTEAFF
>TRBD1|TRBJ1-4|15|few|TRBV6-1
TGTGCCAGCAGTGGCGCCGGGACAGGGCGGGAAAAACTGTTTTTT
CASSGAGTGREKLFF
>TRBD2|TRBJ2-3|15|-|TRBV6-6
TGTGCCAGCACTTCACAGCGGGGGAGCACAGATACGCAGTATTTT
CASTSQRGSTDTQYF
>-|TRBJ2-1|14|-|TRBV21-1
TGTGCCAGCAGCAAAGAAGAGGGGAGAGATGAGCAGTTCTTC
CASSKEEGRDEQFF
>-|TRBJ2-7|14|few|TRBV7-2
TGTGCCAGCAGCACAGCGGATTACGCCTACGAGCAGTACTTC
CASSTADYAYEQYF
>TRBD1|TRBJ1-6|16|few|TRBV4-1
TGCGCCAGCAGCCAACGGACAGGGGTGAGTAATTCACCCCTCCACTTT
CASSQRTGVSNSPLHF
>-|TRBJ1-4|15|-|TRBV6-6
TGTGCCAGCAGTTGGGAGGGTGGGATAAATGAAAAACTGTTTTTT
CASSWEGGINEKLFF
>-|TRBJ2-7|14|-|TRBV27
TGTGCCAGCAGTTTAGATTACAATCCTTACGAGCAGTACTTC
CASSLDYNPYEQYF
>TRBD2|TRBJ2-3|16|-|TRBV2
TGTGCCAGCGGGACGGGACTAGCCCCTAGCACAGATACGCAGTATTTT
CASGTGLAPSTDTQYF
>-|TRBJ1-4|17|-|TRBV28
TGTGCCAGCAGTCATCAGGGCTCGGTGGCAACTAATGAAAAACTGTTTTTT
CASSHQGSVATNEKLFF
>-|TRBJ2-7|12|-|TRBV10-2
TGCGCCAGCAGTGAGTCTTTTGGCGAGCAGTACTTC
CASSESFGEQYF
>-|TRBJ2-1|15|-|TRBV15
TGTGCCACCAGCAGAGCCCAAGATCCCTACAATGAGCAGTTCTTC
CATSRAQDPYNEQFF
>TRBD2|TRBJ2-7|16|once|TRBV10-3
TGTGCCATCAGTGAGTCGACCCTAGCGGGGAACAATGAGCAGTACTTC
CAISESTLAGNNEQYF
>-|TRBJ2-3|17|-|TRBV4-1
TGCGCCAGCAGCCAAGATTGGAGGGGGCGCTTTACAGATACGCAGTATTTT
CASSQDWRGRFTDTQYF
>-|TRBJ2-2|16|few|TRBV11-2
TGTGCCAGCAGCCTCCCCATTGGATCCCGGACCGGGGAGCTGTTTTTT
CASSLPIGSRTGELFF
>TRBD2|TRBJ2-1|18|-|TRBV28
TGTGCCAGCAGTGTCCCTTTGTCACTAGCGGGAGTCGACAATGAGCAGTTCTTC
CASSVPLSLAGVDNEQFF
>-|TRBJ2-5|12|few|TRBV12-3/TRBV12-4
TGTGCCAGCAGTTTCCGGCAACAGACCCAGTACTTC
CASSFRQQTQYF
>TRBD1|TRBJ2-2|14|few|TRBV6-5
TGTGCCAGCACCTACCTACAGGGGCGAGGGGAGCTGTTTTTT
CASTYLQGRGELFF
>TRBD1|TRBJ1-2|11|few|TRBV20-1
TGCAGTGCCAGGACAGGGAGTGGCTACACCTTC
CSARTGSGYTF
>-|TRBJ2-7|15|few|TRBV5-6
TGTGCCAGCAGCAACGACTACCTTTCCTCCTACGAGCAGTACTTC
CASSNDYLSSYEQYF
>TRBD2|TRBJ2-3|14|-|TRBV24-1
TGTGCCACCAGTCTAGCGGGACGTTCAGATACGCAGTATTTT
CATSLAGRSDTQYF
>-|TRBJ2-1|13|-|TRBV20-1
TGCAGTGCCACCACCGGATACTACAATGAGCGGTTCTTC
CSATTGYYNERFF
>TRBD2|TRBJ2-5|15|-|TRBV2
TGTGCCAGCGTCTCGGGACTAGCAGGCCAACAGACCCAGTACTTC
CASVSGLAGQQTQYF
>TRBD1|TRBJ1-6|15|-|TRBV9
TGTGCCAGCAGCCAGACAGGGATGAATAATTCACCCCTCCACTTT
CASSQTGMNNSPLHF
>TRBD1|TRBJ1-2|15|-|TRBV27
TGTGCCAGCAGTTTAAGCGGGACAGGGCCCTATGGCCACACCTTC
CASSLSGTGPYGHTF
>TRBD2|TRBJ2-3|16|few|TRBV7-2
TGTGCCAGCAAAAGGACTAGCGGGACCCTCACAGATACGCAGTATTTT
CASKRTSGTLTDTQYF
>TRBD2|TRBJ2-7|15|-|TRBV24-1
TGTGCCACCAGTGTTGTAGCGGGAGGGCTTGGTGAGCAGTACTTC
CATSVVAGGLGEQYF
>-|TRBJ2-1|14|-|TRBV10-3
TGTGCCATCCTGAACAGTGTCTCCTACAATGAGCAGTTCTTC
CAILNSVSYNEQFF
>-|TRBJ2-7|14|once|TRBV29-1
TGCAGCGTCGGACCTGGGGGGCCTTACAATGAGCAGTACTTC
CSVGPGGPYNEQYF
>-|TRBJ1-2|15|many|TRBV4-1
TGCGCCAGCAGCCAAGAGAGCGGATTCCGCTATGGCTACACCTTC
CASSQESGFRYGYTF
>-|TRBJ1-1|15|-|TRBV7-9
TGTGCCAGCAGCTCGTACAGGCTTGGGGCCACTGAAGCTTTCTTT
CASSSYRLGATEAFF
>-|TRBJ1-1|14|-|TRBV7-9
TGTGCCAGCAGCTTAATTGGGCAGGCCGATGAAGCTTTCTTT
CASSLIGQADEAFF
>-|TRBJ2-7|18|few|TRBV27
TGTGCCAGCAGTCCGGGGCTACATGGTGGGGTAAGAAACTACGAGCAGTACTTC
CASSPGLHGGVRNYEQYF
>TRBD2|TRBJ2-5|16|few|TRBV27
TGTGCCAGCAGTTTATCGCTAGCGGGGGGTCAAGAGACCCAGTACTTC
CASSLSLAGGQETQYF
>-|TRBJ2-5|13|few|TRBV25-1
TGTGCCAGCAGTGAAATAGGCGGGGAGACCCAGTACTTC
CASSEIGGETQYF
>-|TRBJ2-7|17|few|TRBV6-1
TGTGCCAGCAGCTTTTCTACTGGACAGTCACCTCTAAGTGAGCAGTACTTC
CASSFSTGQSPLSEQYF
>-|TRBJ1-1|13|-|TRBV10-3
TGTGCCATCAGTGACTCTCCTTTCTCTGAAGCTTTCTTT
CAISDSPFSEAFF
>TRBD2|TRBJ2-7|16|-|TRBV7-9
TGTGCCAGCAGCCTCCATCCGACTAGCGTTTTCTACGAGCAGTACTTC
CASSLHPTSVFYEQYF
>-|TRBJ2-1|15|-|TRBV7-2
TGTGCCAGCAGCTTATTCCTAGGGACCTACAATGAGCAGTTCTTC
CASSLFLGTYNEQFF